The 4 T cell receptor beta chains given below trace back to one sample, sequenced in a study of monozygotic twins with inflammatory bowel disease. TCRdb re-called the 5' RACE reads and shows each CDR3 protein once, DNA omitted. The sample spans approximately 400,000 distinct CDR3 sequences; the ten largest clones claim 2% to 2.5%. Sequencing input: blood. The receptors originated from a human donor with ulcerative colitis or Crohn's disease, or a healthy co-twin of an affected twin (not recorded which).

This chain connects TRBV20-1 to TRBJ1-5. The CDR3 extends over 13 amino acids. CDR1 is DFQATT, CDR2 SNEGSKA, per germline (reference sequence). CDR3 amino acids: CSARVGEYQPQHF.

This chain links TRBV10-3 with TRBJ1-1. The germline gives CDR1 ENHRY, CDR2 SYGVKD. The CDR3 spans 14 residues. CDR3 sequence: CATRDRTSHTEAFF.

V is TRBV27 and J is TRBJ2-1; the TRBD2 assignment by TCRdb is unverifiable without DNA. Per the germline V gene, CDR1 is MNHEY and CDR2 is SMNVEV (reference sequence). The CDR3 is 18 residues long. CDR3 in amino acids: CASSFSGLGLAEYNEQFF.

The CDR3 protein is CRVGSGSNQPQHF. The rearrangement links TRBV20-1 to TRBJ1-5; TCRdb selects TRBD1, and the lack of DNA leaves this call unchecked. The CDR3 extends over 13 amino acids. Germline CDR1 DFQATT, CDR2 SNEGSKA (reference sequence).